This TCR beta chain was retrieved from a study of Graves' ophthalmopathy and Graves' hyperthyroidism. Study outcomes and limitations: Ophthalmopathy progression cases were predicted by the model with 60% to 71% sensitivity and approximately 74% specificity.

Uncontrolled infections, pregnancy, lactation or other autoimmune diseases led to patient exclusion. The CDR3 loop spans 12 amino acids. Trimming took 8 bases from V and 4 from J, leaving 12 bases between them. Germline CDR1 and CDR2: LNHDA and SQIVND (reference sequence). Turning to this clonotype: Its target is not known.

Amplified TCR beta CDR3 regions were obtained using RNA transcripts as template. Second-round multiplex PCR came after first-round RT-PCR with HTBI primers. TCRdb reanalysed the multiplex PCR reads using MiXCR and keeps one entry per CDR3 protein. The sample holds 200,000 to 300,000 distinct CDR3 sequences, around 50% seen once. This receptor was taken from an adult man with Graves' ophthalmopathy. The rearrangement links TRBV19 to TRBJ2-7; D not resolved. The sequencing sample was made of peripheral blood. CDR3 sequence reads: CASHTPPYEQYF. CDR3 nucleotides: TGTGCCAGTCACACCCCGCCGTACGAGCAGTACTTC.